What follows is one T cell receptor beta chain and its context. The entry originates in a study of shared clonotypes between healthy human individuals. Assay: immunoSEQ multiplex PCR; the TCRdb copy retains only in-frame clones and omits some. Of approximately 1.5 million clones in the sample, nearly 99% were seen once. Caucasian adults residing in Nashville, Tennessee made up all the donors. Source material: naive CD4+ T cells sorted from blood. The subset: CD45RA+ positively selected. This TCR was sampled from a man aged 25 to 45 in good health.

CDR3 bases: TGTGCCAGCACCGGAGGGATCTACGAGCAGTACTTC. Translating it yields CASTGGIYEQYF. V usage is TRBV5-6 and J usage is TRBJ2-7; TRBD2 is a possible D gene (6 bases). The CDR3 has 12 residues. The V end lost 6 bases, the J end lost 3 bases, and 10 bases lay between the germline ends. Germline CDR1 is SGHDT and CDR2 is YYEEEE.